This TCR beta chain was retrieved from a study of cytomegalovirus exposure and HLA in healthy donors. This clone was recorded a few times. The germline V gene has CDR1 SGHVS and CDR2 FNYEAQ. Trimming took 5 bases from V and 4 from J, leaving 15 bases between them. This CDR3 has 14 amino acids. A multiplex PCR was run with 60 Vbeta primers and 13 Jbeta primers. Per the original data handling: A later analysis tallied 75 million to 80 million unique TCR beta chains, about 12 million of them shared. Assay: immunoSEQ multiplex PCR; the TCRdb copy retains only in-frame clones and omits some. The D gene and trimming were derived from the DNA, and the V and J assignments and clone size from that table. The sample consists of approximately 220,000 clones, roughly 70% of them appearing once.

Sequencing used PBMCs. The clonotype comes from a woman aged 30 to 39 in good health and CMV-seronegative. The V gene is TRBV7-6, the J gene TRBJ2-7; TRBD1 is a possible D gene (5 bases). The chain's CDR3 is CASSPSRTQYEQYF. In nucleotides, the CDR3 is TGTGCCAGCAGCCCGAGCCGGACACAATACGAGCAGTACTTC.